At least ten counts were recorded for the clone carrying this TCR beta chain. Using unique molecular identifiers, the investigators prepared the TCRbeta library. Via MiXCR, TCRdb re-called the PCR reads, giving one row per CDR3 protein. The sample comprises hundreds of thousands of distinct CDR3 sequences, about 12% of which are singletons, and over 2.5% rests with the top ten. The sample is drawn from a study of T-cell reconstitution after alpha-beta-depleted transplantation in children. The CDR3 sequence is 14 residues long. The germline V gene encodes CDR1 DFQATT and CDR2 SNEGSKA (reference sequence). J gave up 5 bases and V 3 bases, and 8 bases lay outside the gene matches.

Sequencing was performed on PBMCs from the stem cell graft donor, taken from the stem cell graft. V is TRBV20-1 and J is TRBJ2-7, with 9 nucleotides matching TRBD1. This receptor was obtained from a human donor who donated a stem cell graft to a child with acute lymphoblastic leukemia. CDR3 in DNA: TGCAGTGCTAGGAAGGACTGGGACAGGGACGAGCAGTACTTC. Encoded protein: CSARKDWDRDEQYF.